Listed here is a single TCR beta chain. Its antigen target is currently unknown. Base qualities are missing; no much larger clone stands one base away. This sample was included in a study of T cell responses to AZD1222 COVID-19 vaccine listed by TCRdb under 2021. In the study overall: TCR sequencing covered more than 230 trial participants: 207 given two doses of AZD1222 and 26 given two doses of MenACWY control vaccine. Trial participants were enrolled into age subgroups of 18-55, 56-69 and 70-plus years, which contained roughly 140, 27 and 60 TCR-sequenced participants, respectively.

Overall study results and their limits: CD4 TCRs associated with the vaccine covered the entire spike protein, and the dominant responses were in regions 160-218 and 743-854. Because no day 14 peak-response samples were available, repertoires were characterized only after the peak T cell response. Conclusions about previously exposed vaccinees were limited because only a handful of AZD1222 recipients were SARS-CoV-2 seropositive at baseline. Reportedly, almost half of the unique spike-specific TCRs recognized epitopes lying outside the regions that are mutated in the B.1.351 and B.1.1.7 variants. In the small 56-69-year group, the increase in depth fell short of significance, most likely because of low power. Most participants were white British and females outnumbered males, and the authors suggested that clonal diversity may have been underestimated. After two AZD1222 doses, spike-specific TCR breadth and depth were significantly higher than at day 0 and than in MenACWY recipients.

Trimming takes 2 bases from V and 8 bases from J, and the germline ends sit 16 bases apart. From a lookup of the germline V gene (reference sequence), CDR1 and CDR2 are LNHDA and SQIVND. CDR3 length: 16 amino acids, cysteine to phenylalanine. The kept DNA is CDR3 alone, 48 bases in frame from the first base. The CDR3 regions of human TCRbeta chains were subjected to immunosequencing. In the paper's pipeline: TCRs in the repertoires were compared against a reference library of SARS-CoV-2-specific TCRs that had been generated with the MIRA antigen-specificity platform. Breadth was defined as the fraction of unique TCRs that were SARS-CoV-2-associated, and depth was defined as the fraction of total T cells that were SARS-CoV-2-associated. Using the MIRA data, every spike-specific TCR was mapped to the spike region that the TCR reacted to and assigned to either a CD4 or a CD8 class. Log10-transformed breadth and depth values were compared by one-way ANOVA with Sidak's multiple comparisons tests. TCRdb retrieved this table from immuneACCESS and kept in-frame rearrangements only. Not all clones are present; in checked studies, unresolved V genes account for under half, and no reason is known for the remainder. V, J and clone size derive from that table, while D and trimming were established from the DNA sequence. The sample records around 140,000 clones, around 90% of which are singletons. Of the sample, 4% falls within the top ten clones.

Sample time point, as interpreted from the label and publication: about 28 days (+/-7) after the second vaccine dose. AZD1222 recipients whose second dose came at about 4 weeks and those whose second dose came at about 12 weeks were combined into one group, since spike-specific TCR depth and breadth did not differ between the two schedules. The vaccinee samples were drawn from two UK trials, COV001 and COV002, one of which was a single-blind randomized controlled phase 2/3 trial testing AZD1222 (ChAdOx1 nCoV-19) in healthy adults. For TCRbeta chain sequencing, PBMC samples from trial participants were taken at day 0 and at day 28 after the second dose.

The TCR sequence derives from an adult who received the AZD1222 COVID-19 vaccine. The sequence joins TRBV19 to TRBJ1-6; TRBD1 is a possible D gene, resting on 6 matching bases. The sequencing used peripheral blood, collected 28 days after the second AZD1222 dose. The sequenced DNA is TGTGCCAGTAGTATAACCGGGGGCCAGGGGTATTCACCCCTCCACTTT. Its product reads: CASSITGGQGYSPLHF.